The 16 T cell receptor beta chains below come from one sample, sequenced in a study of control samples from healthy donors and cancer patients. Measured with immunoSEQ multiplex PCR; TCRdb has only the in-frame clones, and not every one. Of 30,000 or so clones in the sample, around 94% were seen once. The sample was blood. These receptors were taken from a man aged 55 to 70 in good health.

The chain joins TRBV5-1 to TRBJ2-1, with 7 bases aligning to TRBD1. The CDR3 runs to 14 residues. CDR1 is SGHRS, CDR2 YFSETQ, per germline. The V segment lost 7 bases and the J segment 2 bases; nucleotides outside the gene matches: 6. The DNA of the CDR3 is TGCGCCAGCGGCCAACAGGGGACCTACAATGAGCAGTTCTTC. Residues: CASGQQGTYNEQFF. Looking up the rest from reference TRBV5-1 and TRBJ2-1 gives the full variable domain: KAGVTQTPRYLIKTRGQQVTLSCSPISGHRSVSWYQQTPGQGLQFLFEYFSETQRNKGNFPGRFSGRQFSNSRSEMNVSTLELGDSALYLCASGQQGTYNEQFFGPGTRLTVL.

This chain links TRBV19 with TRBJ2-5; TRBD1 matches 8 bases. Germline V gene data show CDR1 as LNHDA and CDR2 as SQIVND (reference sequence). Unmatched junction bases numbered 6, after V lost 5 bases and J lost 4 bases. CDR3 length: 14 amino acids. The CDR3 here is CASSANRGTETQYF. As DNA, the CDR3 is TGTGCCAGTAGTGCAAACAGGGGGACAGAGACCCAGTACTTC. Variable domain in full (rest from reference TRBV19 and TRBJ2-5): DGGITQSPKYLFRKEGQNVTLSCEQNLNHDAMYWYRQDPGQGLRLIYYSQIVNDFQKGDIAEGYSVSREKKESFPLTVTSAQKNPTAFYLCASSANRGTETQYFGPGTRLLVL.

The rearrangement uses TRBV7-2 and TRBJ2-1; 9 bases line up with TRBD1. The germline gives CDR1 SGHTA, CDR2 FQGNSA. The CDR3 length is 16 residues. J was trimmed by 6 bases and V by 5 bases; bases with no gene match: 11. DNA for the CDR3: TGTGCCAGCAGCACTACAGGGGGCGCGGTCGCCAATGAGCAGTTCTTC. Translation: CASSTTGGAVANEQFF.

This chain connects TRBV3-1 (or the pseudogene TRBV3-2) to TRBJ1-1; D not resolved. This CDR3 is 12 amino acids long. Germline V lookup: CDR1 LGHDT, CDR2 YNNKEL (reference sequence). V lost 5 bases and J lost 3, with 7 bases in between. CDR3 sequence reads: CASSSLYTEAFF. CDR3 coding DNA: TGTGCCAGCAGCTCACTTTACACTGAAGCTTTCTTT.

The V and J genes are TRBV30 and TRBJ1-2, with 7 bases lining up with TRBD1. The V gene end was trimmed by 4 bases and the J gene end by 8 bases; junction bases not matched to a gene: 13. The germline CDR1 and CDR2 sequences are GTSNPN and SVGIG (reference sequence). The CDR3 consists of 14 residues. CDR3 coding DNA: TGTGCCTGGATGTCCCCTCAGGGGGAAACAGGCTACACCTTC. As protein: CAWMSPQGETGYTF.

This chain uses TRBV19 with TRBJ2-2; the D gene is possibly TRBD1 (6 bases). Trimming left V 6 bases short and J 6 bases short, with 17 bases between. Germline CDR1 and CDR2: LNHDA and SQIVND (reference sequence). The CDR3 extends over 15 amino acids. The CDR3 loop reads CASSSGRGVPGELFF. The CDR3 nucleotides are TGTGCCAGTAGCTCAGGCAGGGGAGTCCCCGGGGAGCTGTTTTTT.

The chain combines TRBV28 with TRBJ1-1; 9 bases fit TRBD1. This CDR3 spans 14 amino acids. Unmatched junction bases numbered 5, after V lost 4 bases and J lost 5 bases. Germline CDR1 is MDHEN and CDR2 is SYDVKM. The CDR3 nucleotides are TGTGCCAGCAGTTCGACAGGGGGATCGACTGAAGCTTTCTTT. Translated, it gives CASSSTGGSTEAFF.

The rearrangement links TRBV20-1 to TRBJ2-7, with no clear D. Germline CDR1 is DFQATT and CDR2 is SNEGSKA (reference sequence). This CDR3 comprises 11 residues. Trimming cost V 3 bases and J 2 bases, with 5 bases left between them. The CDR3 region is CSARRTYEQYF. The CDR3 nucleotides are TGCAGTGCTAGGAGGACCTACGAGCAGTACTTC.

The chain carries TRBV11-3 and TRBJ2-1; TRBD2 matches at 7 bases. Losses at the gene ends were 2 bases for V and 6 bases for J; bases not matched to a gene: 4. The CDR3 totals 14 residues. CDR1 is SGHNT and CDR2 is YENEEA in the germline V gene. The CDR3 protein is CASSLSGGINEQFF. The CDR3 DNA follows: TGTGCCAGCAGCTTATCCGGGGGGATCAATGAGCAGTTCTTC.

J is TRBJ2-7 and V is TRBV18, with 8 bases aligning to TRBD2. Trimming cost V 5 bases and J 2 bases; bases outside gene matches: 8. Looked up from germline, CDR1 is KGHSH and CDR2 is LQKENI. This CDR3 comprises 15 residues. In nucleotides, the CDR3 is TGTGCCAGCTCAGGGTTTAGCGGGACTACCTACGAGCAGTACTTC. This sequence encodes CASSGFSGTTYEQYF.

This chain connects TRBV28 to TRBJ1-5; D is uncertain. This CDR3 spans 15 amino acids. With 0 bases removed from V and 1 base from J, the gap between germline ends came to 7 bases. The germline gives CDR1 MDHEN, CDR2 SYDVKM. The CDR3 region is CASSLWGGSNQPQHF. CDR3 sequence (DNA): TGTGCCAGCAGTTTATGGGGAGGGAGCAATCAGCCCCAGCATTTT.

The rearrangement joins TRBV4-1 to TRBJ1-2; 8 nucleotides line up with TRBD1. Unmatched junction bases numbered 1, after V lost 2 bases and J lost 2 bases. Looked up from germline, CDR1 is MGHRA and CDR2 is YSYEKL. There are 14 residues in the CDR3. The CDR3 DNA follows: TGCGCCAGCAGCCAAAGACAGGGGAACTATGGCTACACCTTC. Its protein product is CASSQRQGNYGYTF.

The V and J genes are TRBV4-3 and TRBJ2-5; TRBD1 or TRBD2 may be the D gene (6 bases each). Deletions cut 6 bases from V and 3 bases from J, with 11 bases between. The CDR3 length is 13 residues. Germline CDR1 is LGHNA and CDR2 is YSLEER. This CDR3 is CASRTGGKETQYF. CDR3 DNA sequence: TGCGCCAGCAGGACAGGAGGGAAAGAGACCCAGTACTTC.

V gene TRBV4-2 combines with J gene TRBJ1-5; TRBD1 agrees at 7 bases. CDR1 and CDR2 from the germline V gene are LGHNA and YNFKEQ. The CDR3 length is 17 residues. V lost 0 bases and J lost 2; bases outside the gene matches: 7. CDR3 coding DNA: TGTGCCAGCAGCCAAGAACGTAACGGACAGGGCAATCAGCCCCAGCATTTT. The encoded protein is CASSQERNGQGNQPQHF.

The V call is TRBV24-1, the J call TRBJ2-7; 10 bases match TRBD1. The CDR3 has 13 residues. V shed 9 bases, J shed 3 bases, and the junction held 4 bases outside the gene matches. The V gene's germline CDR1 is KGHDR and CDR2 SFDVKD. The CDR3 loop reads CATGRTGGYEQYF. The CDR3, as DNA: TGTGCCACCGGACGGACAGGGGGCTACGAGCAGTACTTC.

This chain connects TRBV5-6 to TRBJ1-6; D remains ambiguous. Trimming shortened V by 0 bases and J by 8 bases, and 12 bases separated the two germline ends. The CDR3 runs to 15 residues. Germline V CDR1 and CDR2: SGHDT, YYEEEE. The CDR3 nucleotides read TGTGCCAGCAGCTTGGGTCCTGCCTTGGATTCACCCCTCCACTTT. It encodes CASSLGPALDSPLHF.